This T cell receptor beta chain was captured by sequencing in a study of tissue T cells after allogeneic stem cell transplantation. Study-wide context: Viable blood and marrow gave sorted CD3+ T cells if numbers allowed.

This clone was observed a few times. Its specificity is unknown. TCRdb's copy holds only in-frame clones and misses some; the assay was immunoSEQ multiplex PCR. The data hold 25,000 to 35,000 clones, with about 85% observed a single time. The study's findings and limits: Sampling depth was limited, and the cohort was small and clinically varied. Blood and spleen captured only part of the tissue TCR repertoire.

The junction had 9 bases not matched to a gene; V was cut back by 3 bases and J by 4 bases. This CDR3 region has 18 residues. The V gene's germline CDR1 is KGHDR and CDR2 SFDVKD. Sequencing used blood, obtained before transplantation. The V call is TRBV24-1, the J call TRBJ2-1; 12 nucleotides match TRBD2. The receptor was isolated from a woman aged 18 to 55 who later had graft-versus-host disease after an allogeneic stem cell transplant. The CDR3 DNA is TGTGCCACCAGTGATAGCTCCTCCGGGACTAGCGGGTACAATGAGCAGTTCTTC. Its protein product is CATSDSSSGTSGYNEQFF.